The 2 T cell receptor beta chains below were found in one sample sequenced in a study of blood T cell repertoires in COVID-19. Profiling relied on immunoSEQ multiplex PCR, and the TCRdb table lists in-frame clones only, not all of them. The profile shows approximately 92,000 clones, approximately 86% of them singletons. The sequenced material came from peripheral blood. The receptors shown here come from a man aged 50-59 years with acute or convalescent COVID-19.

This chain links TRBV7-2 with TRBJ2-3; D is perhaps TRBD2 (7 bases). Per germline, CDR1 SGHTA and CDR2 FQGNSA. Trimming cost V 5 bases and J 5 bases, with 23 bases left between them. This CDR3 region has 17 residues. CDR3 sequence: CASSVGGGPASGDTQYF. The CDR3 DNA follows: TGTGCCAGCAGCGTAGGGGGGGGACCCGCATCGGGAGATACGCAGTATTTT.

CDR3 loop: CASSLALAVKETQYF. In DNA form, the CDR3 reads TGTGCCAGCAGCTTAGCACTAGCGGTTAAAGAGACCCAGTACTTC. The V call is TRBV11-3, the J call TRBJ2-5, with 8 bases fitting TRBD2. Per germline, CDR1 SGHNT and CDR2 YENEEA. Trimming took 1 base from V and 3 from J; bases not matched to a gene: 4. The CDR3 is 15 amino acids.